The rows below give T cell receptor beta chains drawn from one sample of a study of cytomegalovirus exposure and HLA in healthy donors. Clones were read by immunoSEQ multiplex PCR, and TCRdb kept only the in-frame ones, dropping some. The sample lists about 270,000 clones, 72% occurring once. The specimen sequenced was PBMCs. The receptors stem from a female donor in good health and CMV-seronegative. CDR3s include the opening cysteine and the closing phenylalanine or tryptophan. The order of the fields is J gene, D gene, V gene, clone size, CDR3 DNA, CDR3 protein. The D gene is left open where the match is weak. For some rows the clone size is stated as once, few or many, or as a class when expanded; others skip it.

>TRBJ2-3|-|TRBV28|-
TGTGCCAGCAGCACTAGGTGGCGGACCACAGATACGCAGTATTTT
CASSTRWRTTDTQYF
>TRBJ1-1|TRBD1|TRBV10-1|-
TGCGCCAGCACGCGGGACAGTATGAACACTGAAGCTTTCTTT
CASTRDSMNTEAFF
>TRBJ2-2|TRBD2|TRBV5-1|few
TGCGCCAGCAGCCTGGGAAGGGAGGGCACCGGGGAGCTGTTTTTT
CASSLGREGTGELFF
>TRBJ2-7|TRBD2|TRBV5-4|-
TGTGCCAGCAGCTTGAGCGGGAGGGCCCACGAGCAGTACTTC
CASSLSGRAHEQYF
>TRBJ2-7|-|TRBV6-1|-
TGTGCCAGCAGTGGCCGGACTAATATCTACGAGCAGTACTTC
CASSGRTNIYEQYF
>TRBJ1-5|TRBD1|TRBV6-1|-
TGCGCCAGCAGTTGGACAGGGTGGTCTCAGCCCCAGCATTTT
CASSWTGWSQPQHF
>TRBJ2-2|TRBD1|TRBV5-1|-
TGCGCCAGCAGCTGGGACAGGGGGACCACCGGGGAGCTGTTTTTT
CASSWDRGTTGELFF
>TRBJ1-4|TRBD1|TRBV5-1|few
TGCGCCAGCAGCTCTGGGACAGGGGCCGAAAAACTGTTTTTT
CASSSGTGAEKLFF
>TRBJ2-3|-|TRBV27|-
TGTGCCAGCAGTTCGCGAATCCCTAGCACAGATACGCAGTATTTT
CASSSRIPSTDTQYF
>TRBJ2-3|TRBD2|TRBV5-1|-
TGCGCCAGCAGCTTACTAGCGGATACGCAGTATTTT
CASSLLADTQYF
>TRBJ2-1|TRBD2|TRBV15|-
TGTGCCACCAGCAGAGATGGGACTAGCGGGGGTGGTGAGCAGTTCTTC
CATSRDGTSGGGEQFF
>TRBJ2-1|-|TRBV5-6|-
TGTGCCAGCAGCCGATCCACAATTGAGCAGTTCTTC
CASSRSTIEQFF
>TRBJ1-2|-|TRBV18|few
TGTGCCAGCTCACCACTAGGGGCCGGTGGCTACACCTTC
CASSPLGAGGYTF
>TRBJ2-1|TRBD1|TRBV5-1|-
TGCGCCAGCAGCTCCGGAGGGGGACAGGGGTGGAGGAATGAGCAGTTCTTC
CASSSGGGQGWRNEQFF
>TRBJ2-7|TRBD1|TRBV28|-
TGTGCCAGCAGGTGGACAGGGTCCAGCTCCTACGAGCAGTACTTC
CASRWTGSSSYEQYF
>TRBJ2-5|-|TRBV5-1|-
TGCGCCAGCAGCGGTAGTCCCCAAGAGACCCAGTACTTC
CASSGSPQETQYF
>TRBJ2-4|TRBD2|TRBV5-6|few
TGTGCCAGCAGCTTGGGAGGGAGGGCCTACAGTCAGTACTTC
CASSLGGRAYSQYF
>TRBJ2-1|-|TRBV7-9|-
TGTGCCAGCAGCTCAGCGGAGATCTCCTACAATGAGCAGTTCTTC
CASSSAEISYNEQFF
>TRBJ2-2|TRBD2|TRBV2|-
TGTGCCAGCAGATCCGAGCGGGAGAGCACCGGGGAGCTGTTTTTT
CASRSERESTGELFF
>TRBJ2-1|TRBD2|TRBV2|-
TGTGCCAGCAGACCTCGGACTAGCGGAATCTACAATGAGCAGTTCTTC
CASRPRTSGIYNEQFF
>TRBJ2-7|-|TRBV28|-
TGTGCCAGCAGGGGGGGGCTAGCGGCAAGCTCCTACGAGCAGTACTTC
CASRGGLAASSYEQYF
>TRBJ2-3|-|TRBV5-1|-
TGCGCCAGCAGCCCAGGACCTTCAGGGGATACGCAGTATTTT
CASSPGPSGDTQYF
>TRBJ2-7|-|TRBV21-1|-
TGTGCCAGCAGCAAAGCGAGGCGGACAGGGAACGGCGAGCAGTACTTC
CASSKARRTGNGEQYF
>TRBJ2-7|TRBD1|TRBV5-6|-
TGTGCCAGCAGCCTCCGGGACAGGCCCTACGAGCAGTACTTC
CASSLRDRPYEQYF
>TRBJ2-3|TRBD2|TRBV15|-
TGTGCCACCAGCGGTGGCGGGAGCGTTTATTCGCAGTATTTT
CATSGGGSVYSQYF
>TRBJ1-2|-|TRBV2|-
TGTGCCAGCAGTGTACAAACCGGGGCTAACTATGGCTACACCTTC
CASSVQTGANYGYTF
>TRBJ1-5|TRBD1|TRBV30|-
TGTGCCTGGTCGGGACAGAACAATCAGCCCCAGCATTTT
CAWSGQNNQPQHF
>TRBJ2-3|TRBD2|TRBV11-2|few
TGTGCCAGCAGCCGACTAGCTAGCACAGATACGCAGTATTTT
CASSRLASTDTQYF
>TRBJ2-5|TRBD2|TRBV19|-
TGTGCCATCAATTTAGGACTAGCGGGAAGGTGGAGTCAAGAGACCCAGTACTTC
CAINLGLAGRWSQETQYF